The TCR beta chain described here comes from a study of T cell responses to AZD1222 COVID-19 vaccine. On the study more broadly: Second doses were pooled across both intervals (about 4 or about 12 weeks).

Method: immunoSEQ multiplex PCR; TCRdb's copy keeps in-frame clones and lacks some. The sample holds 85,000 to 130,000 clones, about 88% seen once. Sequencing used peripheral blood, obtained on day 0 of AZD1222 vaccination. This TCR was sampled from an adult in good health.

The CDR3 spells CASSQDYGGETQYF. CDR3 nucleotide sequence: TGTGCCAGCAGCCAAGATTACGGGGGAGAGACCCAGTACTTC. The chain recombines TRBV14 with TRBJ2-5, with a possible D match to TRBD2 (6 bases). Trimming pared 0 bases from V and 4 bases from J, leaving 9 bases between. Per germline, CDR1 SGHDN and CDR2 FVKESK. CDR3 length equals 14 residues.